The 20 T cell receptor beta chains reported below all come from one sample, sequenced in a study of blood T cell repertoires in COVID-19. The table came from immunoSEQ multiplex PCR; TCRdb's copy has only in-frame clones and leaves some out. This sample has about 75,000 clones, with roughly 88% found just once. Sequencing was done on a sample of peripheral blood. The receptor source for this set is a human donor in a cohort sampled during active COVID-19.

J is TRBJ2-7 and V is TRBV4-1, with D possibly TRBD1 on 6 matching bases. Germline loops: CDR1 MGHRA, CDR2 YSYEKL. This CDR3 spans 14 amino acids. Trimming removed 5 bases at V and 6 bases at J, with 17 bases between. The CDR3 DNA reads as TGCGCCAGCAGCTCGACAGGATCGGCCCCCGAGCAGTACTTC. Protein product: CASSSTGSAPEQYF.

The J gene is TRBJ1-2, the V gene TRBV5-4; 7 bases map to TRBD1. V lost 0 bases to trimming and J lost 7 bases; unmatched junction nucleotides: 9. Germline values: CDR1 SGHNT, CDR2 YYREEE (reference sequence). The CDR3 extends over 15 amino acids. The CDR3 protein is CASSLASTGMSGYTF. As DNA, the CDR3 is TGTGCCAGCAGCTTGGCCTCGACAGGGATGAGTGGCTACACCTTC.

This chain links TRBV18 with TRBJ2-5; TRBD2 matches at 8 bases. Germline V gene lookup returns CDR1 KGHSH and CDR2 LQKENI. Trimming cost V 4 bases and J 4 bases; bases outside gene matches: 5. This CDR3 is built from 14 residues. CDR3 residues: CASSLGLARETQYF. The CDR3 DNA reads TGTGCCAGCTCACTAGGACTAGCACGAGAGACCCAGTACTTC.

The rearrangement uses TRBV29-1 and TRBJ2-3, with a weak D call TRBD2 (6 bases). The germline gives CDR1 SQVTM, CDR2 ANQGSEA. Trimming stripped 3 bases from V and 0 bases from J, with 7 bases between. This CDR3 contains 13 residues. The CDR3 sequence is CSVDSGSTDTQYF. The CDR3 DNA reads TGCAGCGTTGATAGCGGTAGCACAGATACGCAGTATTTT.

This chain connects TRBV5-4 to TRBJ2-2; D is unresolved. This CDR3 region has 15 residues. CDR1 is SGHNT, CDR2 YYREEE, per germline (reference sequence). Trimming cost V 0 bases and J 0 bases, with 6 bases left between them. CDR3 sequence: CASSLVSSNTGELFF. CDR3 DNA: TGTGCCAGCAGCTTGGTTTCCTCGAACACCGGGGAGCTGTTTTTT. Full variable domain (rest looked up from reference TRBV5-4 and TRBJ2-2): ETGVTQSPTHLIKTRGQQVTLRCSSQSGHNTVSWYQQALGQGPQFIFQYYREEENGRGNFPPRFSGLQFPNYSSELNVNALELDDSALYLCASSLVSSNTGELFFGEGSRLTVL.

The genes are TRBV6-2 or TRBV6-3 and TRBJ2-7; TRBD2 matches 9 bases. Germline trimming cut 6 bases from V and 2 bases from J; bases unmatched to any gene: 17. The CDR3 is 18 residues long. The germline V gene has CDR1 MNHEY and CDR2 SVGEGT. The CDR3 sequence is CASSGAHWVAGATYEQYF. The DNA of the CDR3 is TGTGCCAGCAGCGGCGCCCACTGGGTAGCGGGAGCAACCTACGAGCAGTACTTC.

This clone was counted a single time. The rearrangement uses TRBV6-2 or TRBV6-3 and TRBJ1-1; D might be TRBD1 (5 bases). Between the trimmed V and J ends, which lost 4 bases and 0 bases, there was a span of 6 bases. Germline V CDR1 and CDR2: MNHEY, SVGEGT. The CDR3 is 13 amino acids. CDR3 DNA sequence: TGTGCCAGCAGTTCCAGGGTGAACACTGAAGCTTTCTTT. This gives the protein CASSSRVNTEAFF.

This chain joins TRBV7-2 and TRBJ1-3; 8 bases agree with TRBD1. CDR3 size: 16 residues. The J segment lost 1 base and the V segment lost 2 bases, leaving 4 bases of the junction unmatched. Germline V CDR1 and CDR2: SGHTA, FQGNSA. The CDR3 sequence is CASSLLGTGSGNTIYF. The DNA of the CDR3 is TGTGCCAGCAGCTTACTTGGGACAGGATCTGGAAACACCATATATTTT.

The rearrangement links TRBV7-2 to TRBJ1-2; 7 bases line up with TRBD1. V shed 6 bases, J shed 2 bases, and the junction held 6 bases outside the gene matches. The CDR3 consists of 14 residues. In germline, CDR1 is SGHTA, CDR2 FQGNSA. The CDR3 coding sequence is TGTGCCAGCAGTCCACGGGGACAGAACTATGGCTACACCTTC. This codes for CASSPRGQNYGYTF. Full variable domain (missing parts from reference TRBV7-2 and TRBJ1-2): GAGVSQSPSNKVTEKGKDVELRCDPISGHTALYWYRQSLGQGLEFLIYFQGNSAPDKSGLPSDRFSAERTGGSVSTLTIQRTQQEDSAVYLCASSPRGQNYGYTFGSGTRLTVV.

V usage is TRBV19 and J usage is TRBJ1-5; 7 bases fit TRBD1. There are 15 residues in the CDR3. Germline assignment: CDR1 LNHDA and CDR2 SQIVND (reference sequence). The ends lost 4 bases at V and 6 bases at J; junction bases unmatched: 9. In nucleotides, the CDR3 is TGTGCCAGTAGTACGTCAGGGGGGATCGGTCAGCCCCAGCATTTT. Protein product: CASSTSGGIGQPQHF.

V gene TRBV18 combines with J gene TRBJ1-2; D possibly corresponds to TRBD1 (5 bases). V shed 6 bases and J shed 3 bases, with 20 bases lying between them. The V gene's germline CDR1 is KGHSH and CDR2 LQKENI. This CDR3 is built from 16 residues. The CDR3 coding sequence is TGTGCCAGCTCCCCTCAACAGGTCCAGAAAGACTATGGCTACACCTTC. Protein sequence: CASSPQQVQKDYGYTF.

The chain couples TRBV7-9 to TRBJ2-5; D call uncertain. V was cut by 5 bases and J by 4 bases, with 11 bases left in between. This CDR3 contains 13 residues. Germline assignment: CDR1 SEHNR and CDR2 FQNEAQ (reference sequence). CDR3 sequence (DNA): TGTGCCAGCAGCCCAAGGAGTCGAGAGACCCAGTACTTC. It is translated as CASSPRSRETQYF.

J is TRBJ1-5 and V is TRBV7-2; the D gene is possibly TRBD1 (5 bases). The CDR3 length is 15 residues. The V gene's germline CDR1 is SGHTA and CDR2 FQGNSA. The ends were cut back, 5 bases at V and 3 bases at J, with 14 bases in the middle. The DNA of the CDR3 is TGTGCCAGCAGCCCTGACAGCACAAACAATCAGCCCCAGCATTTT. Encoded protein: CASSPDSTNNQPQHF.

The chain employs TRBV21-1 and TRBJ1-2; TRBD1, the table's D call, was not compared with the DNA. TRBV21-1 is tagged as a pseudogene. The CDR3 has 21 amino acids. CDR3 nucleotides: TGTGCCAGCAGCCCTCACCGGGACAGGGGTTTGTGGACCAAAACTAACTATGGCTACACCTTC. Its translation is CASSPHRDRGLWTKTNYGYTF.

The chain joins TRBV19 to TRBJ1-1; D may be TRBD1 (5 bases). Trimming took off 4 bases at V and 1 base at J, with 16 bases between the two ends. Germline V gene sequence: CDR1 LNHDA, CDR2 SQIVND (reference sequence). This CDR3 has 16 residues. The CDR3, as DNA: TGTGCCAGTAGTACCCCCGGAGTCACAGGGAACACTGAAGCTTTCTTT. Its protein product is CASSTPGVTGNTEAFF.

This clone occurred many times. The rearrangement joins TRBV19 to TRBJ2-7; 9 bases are shared with TRBD1. With 9 bases clipped from V and 1 base from J, the junction kept 10 bases outside the gene matches. The germline gives CDR1 LNHDA, CDR2 SQIVND (reference sequence). The CDR3 extends over 15 amino acids. The CDR3 nucleotides are TGTGCCAGCCGACCCACCGGGACAGGGTCCTACGAGCAGTACTTC. Translation: CASRPTGTGSYEQYF.

The chain recombines TRBV30 with TRBJ2-7; 15 bases line up with TRBD2. V shed 3 bases and J 2 bases; nucleotides not matched to a gene: 14. The CDR3 sequence is 19 residues long. CDR1 and CDR2 from the germline V gene are GTSNPN and SVGIG (reference sequence). The CDR3 reads CAWRATGTSGRKGPYEQYF. The CDR3, as DNA: TGTGCCTGGAGGGCAACCGGGACTAGCGGGAGGAAAGGACCCTACGAGCAGTACTTC.

The chain has TRBV18 and TRBJ1-1; TRBD1 agrees at 7 bases. Germline trimming cut 4 bases from V and 3 bases from J; bases unmatched to any gene: 2. The CDR3 is 13 residues long. The germline V gene encodes CDR1 KGHSH and CDR2 LQKENI. CDR3 amino acids: CASSHDRDTEAFF. The CDR3 region has the DNA TGTGCCAGCTCACACGACAGGGACACTGAAGCTTTCTTT.

The chain has TRBV5-1 and TRBJ2-5, with a weak D call TRBD2 (6 bases). The CDR3 length is 15 residues. The V and J ends lost 0 bases and 4 bases respectively, with 13 bases between them. Germline V gene sequence: CDR1 SGHRS, CDR2 YFSETQ. CDR3 loop: CASSLAEGRGETQYF. CDR3 nucleotides: TGCGCCAGCAGCTTGGCGGAGGGGCGAGGAGAGACCCAGTACTTC.

The chain links TRBV9 to TRBJ2-6; no firm D call. The length of the CDR3 is 15 residues. Germline V gene lookup returns CDR1 SGDLS and CDR2 YYNGEE. V shed 7 bases and J shed 0 bases, with 11 bases lying between them. For the CDR3, the DNA is TGTGCCAGCGATATGGCCCGCTCTGGGGCCAACGTCCTGACTTTC. Translation: CASDMARSGANVLTF.